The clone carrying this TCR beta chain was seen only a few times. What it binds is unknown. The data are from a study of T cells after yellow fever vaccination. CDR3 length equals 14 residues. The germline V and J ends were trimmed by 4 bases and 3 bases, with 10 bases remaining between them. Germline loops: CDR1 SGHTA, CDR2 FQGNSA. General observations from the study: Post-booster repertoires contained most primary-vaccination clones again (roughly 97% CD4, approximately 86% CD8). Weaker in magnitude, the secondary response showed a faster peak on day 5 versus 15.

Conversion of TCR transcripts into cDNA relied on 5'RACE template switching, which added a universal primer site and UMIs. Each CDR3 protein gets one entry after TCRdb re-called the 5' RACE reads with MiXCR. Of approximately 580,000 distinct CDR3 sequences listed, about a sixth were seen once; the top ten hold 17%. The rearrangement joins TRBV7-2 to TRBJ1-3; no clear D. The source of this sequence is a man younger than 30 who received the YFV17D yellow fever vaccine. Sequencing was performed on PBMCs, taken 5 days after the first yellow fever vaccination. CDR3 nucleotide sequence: TGTGCCAGCAGCTCATTCTCGCTTGGAAACACCATATATTTT. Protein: CASSSFSLGNTIYF.